The 3 T cell receptor beta chains reported below all come from one sample, sequenced in a study of monozygotic twins with inflammatory bowel disease. TCRdb re-called the 5' RACE reads; every CDR3 protein appears as one record, without DNA. In total, the table holds approximately 200,000 distinct CDR3 sequences. Sequencing input: blood. The receptor set was obtained from a human donor with ulcerative colitis or Crohn's disease, or a healthy co-twin of an affected twin (not recorded which).

V usage is TRBV12-3 or TRBV12-4 and J usage is TRBJ1-2. There are 16 residues in the CDR3. CDR3 loop: CASSLRGAAGMDGYTF.

This chain joins TRBV20-1 and TRBJ1-1; TCRdb proposes TRBD1, but this gene call is untestable without DNA. CDR1 DFQATT and CDR2 SNEGSKA come from the germline V gene (reference sequence). The CDR3 length is 14 residues. The CDR3 protein is CSARLSQEGTEAFF.

The V call is TRBV7-6, the J call TRBJ2-2; TCRdb outputs TRBD1, but without DNA this stays unchecked. CDR3 length: 16 amino acids. Germline CDR1 reads SGHVS; CDR2 reads FNYEAQ. The CDR3 loop reads CASSLGQGALTGELFF.